These 14 T cell receptor beta chains originate from one sample sequenced in a study of T-cell reconstitution after alpha-beta-depleted transplantation in children. The library targeted TCRbeta and was prepared with unique molecular identifiers. TCRdb reprocessed the PCR reads with MiXCR, giving one entry per CDR3 protein. Of over 200,000 distinct CDR3 sequences in the sample, approximately 10% were seen once. This material consisted of PBMCs, taken before TCRalphabeta/CD19-depleted stem cell transplant. The source is a child under three years old with acute myeloid leukemia, due to receive a stem cell transplant.

About this clonotype itself: A single base separates this from a much larger clone, so it may be a read error. The chain combines TRBV29-1 with TRBJ2-5; tentatively, D is TRBD1 (6 bases). V lost 6 bases and J lost 5, with 13 bases in between. This CDR3 spans 12 amino acids. From germline, CDR1 is SQVTM and CDR2 ANQGSEA. The CDR3 nucleotides read TGCAGCGTACTAGGGGGAGATGAGACCCAGTACTTC. Encoded protein: CSVLGGDETQYF.

Ten or more counts support this clonotype. V and J are TRBV28 and TRBJ1-2; D possibly corresponds to TRBD1 (5 bases). V lost 4 bases and J lost 5, with 17 bases in between. The CDR3 runs 15 residues. CDR1 is MDHEN, CDR2 SYDVKM, per germline. CDR3 amino acids: CASSSSGSGRYGYTF. The CDR3 bases are TGTGCCAGCAGTTCCTCAGGGTCCGGGAGGTATGGCTACACCTTC.

This clonotype has a count of ten or more. This chain connects TRBV3-1 to TRBJ2-5; 9 bases align to TRBD2. Germline CDR1 is LGHDT and CDR2 is YNNKEL (reference sequence). Germline trimming cut 1 base from V and 4 bases from J; bases unmatched to any gene: 7. The CDR3 sequence is 16 residues long. Here the CDR3 DNA reads TGTGCCAGCAGCCAAGTGGCGGGAGGGCCGTCAGAGACCCAGTACTTC. Translating gives CASSQVAGGPSETQYF.

The V gene is TRBV6-5, the J gene TRBJ2-7; weak D call: TRBD1 (6 bases). The germline CDR1 and CDR2 sequences are MNHEY and SVGAGI. V was pared by 2 bases and J by 3 bases, with 11 bases between. CDR3 size: 14 residues. The CDR3 protein is CASSYLGGRYEQYF. CDR3 DNA: TGTGCCAGCAGTTACCTTGGGGGCCGCTACGAGCAGTACTTC.

The table lists this clonotype with many counts. The gene calls are TRBV20-1 and TRBJ2-5, with a possible D match to TRBD2 (6 bases). The CDR3 covers 14 residues. The V end lost 0 bases, the J end lost 5 bases, and 13 bases lay between the germline ends. Germline V gene lookup returns CDR1 DFQATT and CDR2 SNEGSKA (reference sequence). This CDR3 is CSARDRRLGETQYF. The CDR3 DNA reads TGCAGTGCTAGAGATCGACGACTAGGGGAGACCCAGTACTTC.

This clonotype has ten or more counts. The chain joins TRBV7-2 to TRBJ1-2; D remains ambiguous. This CDR3 has 14 amino acids. V was clipped by 6 bases and J by 4 bases, with 15 bases between them. Germline CDR1 SGHTA, CDR2 FQGNSA. The CDR3, as DNA: TGTGCCAGCAGGCAACACGGATACCGCTATGGCTACACCTTC. It is translated as CASRQHGYRYGYTF.

Concerning this clonotype itself: A much bigger clone sits one base away, suggesting this may be a read error. The chain combines TRBV29-1 with TRBJ2-5; TRBD2 matches 8 bases. Germline V gives CDR1 SQVTM, CDR2 ANQGSEA. CDR3 length: 14 amino acids. The CDR3 reads CSVPFSGNQETRYF. In nucleotides, the CDR3 is TGCAGCGTTCCCTTTAGCGGGAATCAAGAGACCCGGTACTTC. Looking up the rest from reference TRBV29-1 and TRBJ2-5 gives the full variable domain: SAVISQKPSRDICQRGTSLTIQCQVDSQVTMMFWYRQQPGQSLTLIATANQGSEATYESGFVIDKFPISRPNLTFSTLTVSNMSPEDSSIYLCSVPFSGNQETRYFGPGTRLLVL.

The chain recombines TRBV7-2 with TRBJ2-1; D is possibly TRBD2 (6 bases). Trimming cost V 4 bases and J 9 bases, with 16 bases left between them. Germline V lookup: CDR1 SGHTA, CDR2 FQGNSA. This CDR3 is built from 14 residues. The CDR3 nucleotides read TGTGCCAGCAGCTCGGGGGATCTCAGGGCTGAGCAGTTCTTC. The encoded protein is CASSSGDLRAEQFF.

The gene calls are TRBV28 and TRBJ2-2; tentatively, D is TRBD1 or TRBD2 (5 bases each). Per the germline V gene, CDR1 is MDHEN and CDR2 is SYDVKM. V was cut by 3 bases and J by 0 bases, with 11 bases left in between. The CDR3 sequence is 16 residues long. The CDR3 region is CASSFWDRTNTGELFF. As DNA, the CDR3 is TGTGCCAGCAGTTTCTGGGACCGGACGAACACCGGGGAGCTGTTTTTT.

In its sample, this clonotype was seen a few times. The chain has TRBV30 and TRBJ1-2; 9 bases fit TRBD1. CDR3 length equals 13 residues. V shed 5 bases, J shed 7 bases, and the junction held 8 bases outside the gene matches. Germline V gene lookup returns CDR1 GTSNPN and CDR2 SVGIG (reference sequence). CDR3 bases: TGTGCCTGGTCTGGGGGACAGGGAAGTGGCTACACCTTC. This encodes CAWSGGQGSGYTF.

This clonotype appeared many times. The CDR3 region is CASSYPRRGPYNEQFF. The DNA for the CDR3 is TGTGCCAGCAGTTACCCCAGGAGGGGGCCATACAATGAGCAGTTCTTC. The chain employs TRBV6-2 or TRBV6-3 and TRBJ2-1; TRBD1 might be the D (7 bases). CDR1 is MNHEY, CDR2 SVGEGT, per germline. The length of the CDR3 is 16 residues. V lost 2 bases and J lost 4, with 15 bases in between.

The sample holds many counts of this clonotype. The rearrangement joins TRBV6-5 to TRBJ2-7; a possible D gene is TRBD1 (5 bases). The ends were cut back, 1 base at V and 3 bases at J, with 16 bases in the middle. CDR1 MNHEY and CDR2 SVGAGI come from the germline V gene. The CDR3 extends over 16 amino acids. The CDR3 loop reads CASSYYAGSRCYEQYF. Here the CDR3 DNA reads TGTGCCAGCAGTTACTATGCAGGGTCGAGATGCTACGAGCAGTACTTC.

There are many counts of this clonotype. The chain couples TRBV12-3 or TRBV12-4 to TRBJ1-2; 9 positions agree with TRBD1. The CDR3 has 14 amino acids. The V segment lost 6 bases and the J segment 4 bases; nucleotides outside the gene matches: 6. CDR3 nucleotides: TGTGCCAGCAGCAGGACAGGGGCCCCCTATGGCTACACCTTC. The encoded protein is CASSRTGAPYGYTF.

In this sample, this clonotype turned up many times. As the CDR3 is not closed by the conserved phenylalanine or tryptophan, this likely results from a read error. No DNA is shown, since the ends of the CDR3 on it are uncertain; the CDR3 is the one TCRdb lists. This rearrangement joins TRBV12-3 or TRBV12-4 to TRBJ1-1; TRBD1 is the table's D call, not checked against the DNA. The CDR3 region is 13 residues in length, termini included. The CDR3 loop reads CASSLDGTGHLAV.